These 5 T cell receptor beta chains share one sample of origin, sequenced in a study of tumor and adjacent non-tumor tissue in lung cancer (dated by TCRdb to 2016 to 2019). RNA was isolated from bulk unsorted tissue, and RNA quality was assessed with a NanoDrop ND-1000 and an Agilent 2100. Normal lung samples were distant non-tumor tissue taken more than 3 cm from the tumor edge. Library generation was performed with multiplex PCR. Sequenced on an Illumina HiSeq 2500. TCRbeta libraries were built by three rounds of nested PCR using primers (Table S4), following protocols modified from ARM-PCR. TCRdb took the public reads, trimmed them with fastp at Q25, ran MiXCR for clone calling and kept in-frame beta chains. CDR3 protein duplicates are merged, each entry listing the most common genes and DNA. The sample has around 40,000 distinct CDR3 sequences on record, 60% of them singletons. 45% to 55% of the sample is in the top ten clones.

Sequencing was done on a sample of distant non-tumor lung tissue. The origin of the receptors is a man aged 45-65 years with non-small cell lung cancer.

The chain employs TRBV6-6 and TRBJ2-5; TRBD1 agrees at 9 bases. This CDR3 region has 16 residues. J lost 4 bases, V lost 10 bases, and 16 bases had no gene match. Germline values: CDR1 MNHNY, CDR2 SVGAGI (reference sequence). The CDR3 nucleotides read TGTGCCAATAGGAGTCGGGGGACAGGGCAGCCAGAGACCCAGTACTTC. Its translation: CANRSRGTGQPETQYF.

The table lists this clonotype with many counts. The chain is built from TRBV4-1 and TRBJ2-1; D tentatively reads TRBD1 or TRBD2 (5 bases each). CDR3 size: 14 residues. The V gene's germline CDR1 is MGHRA and CDR2 YSYEKL. V was trimmed by 0 bases and J by 8 bases, leaving 11 bases between them. Written as DNA, the CDR3 is TGCGCCAGCAGCCAAGATACCCTGGGGGATGAGCAGTTCTTC. Protein product: CASSQDTLGDEQFF.

In the case of this clonotype: At one boundary the junction diverges from the germline segment, which might be a read error. This rearrangement joins TRBV30 to TRBJ2-1; possible D gene TRBD1, 6 bases. The CDR3 loop spans 15 amino acids. The germline CDR1 and CDR2 sequences are GTSNPN and SVGIG (reference sequence). The CDR3 bases are TGTGCCTGGAGAGGACAGAGGCACACCTACAATGAGCAGGTCTTC. Protein sequence: CAWRGQRHTYNEQVF.

This clonotype was seen only once. The junction differs from germline at one of its ends, possibly a read error. The gene calls are TRBV29-1 and TRBJ2-7, with 12 bases identical to TRBD1. The CDR3 covers 13 residues. Per germline, CDR1 SQVTM and CDR2 ANQGSEA. Written as DNA, the CDR3 is TGCAGCGTTGAGGGGACAGGGGGCCGCGACCAGTACTTT. Its protein product is CSVEGTGGRDQYF.

Concerning this clonotype itself: Sequence at one end of the junction differs from germline and may be a read error. The chain combines TRBV5-6 with TRBJ2-7, with D unresolved. This CDR3 contains 15 residues. Germline CDR1 reads SGHDT; CDR2 reads YYEEEE. This CDR3 reads CASSTYFWGYDEQYF. For the CDR3, the DNA is TGTGCGAGCAGCACGTACTTCTGGGGATATGACGAGCAGTACTTC.